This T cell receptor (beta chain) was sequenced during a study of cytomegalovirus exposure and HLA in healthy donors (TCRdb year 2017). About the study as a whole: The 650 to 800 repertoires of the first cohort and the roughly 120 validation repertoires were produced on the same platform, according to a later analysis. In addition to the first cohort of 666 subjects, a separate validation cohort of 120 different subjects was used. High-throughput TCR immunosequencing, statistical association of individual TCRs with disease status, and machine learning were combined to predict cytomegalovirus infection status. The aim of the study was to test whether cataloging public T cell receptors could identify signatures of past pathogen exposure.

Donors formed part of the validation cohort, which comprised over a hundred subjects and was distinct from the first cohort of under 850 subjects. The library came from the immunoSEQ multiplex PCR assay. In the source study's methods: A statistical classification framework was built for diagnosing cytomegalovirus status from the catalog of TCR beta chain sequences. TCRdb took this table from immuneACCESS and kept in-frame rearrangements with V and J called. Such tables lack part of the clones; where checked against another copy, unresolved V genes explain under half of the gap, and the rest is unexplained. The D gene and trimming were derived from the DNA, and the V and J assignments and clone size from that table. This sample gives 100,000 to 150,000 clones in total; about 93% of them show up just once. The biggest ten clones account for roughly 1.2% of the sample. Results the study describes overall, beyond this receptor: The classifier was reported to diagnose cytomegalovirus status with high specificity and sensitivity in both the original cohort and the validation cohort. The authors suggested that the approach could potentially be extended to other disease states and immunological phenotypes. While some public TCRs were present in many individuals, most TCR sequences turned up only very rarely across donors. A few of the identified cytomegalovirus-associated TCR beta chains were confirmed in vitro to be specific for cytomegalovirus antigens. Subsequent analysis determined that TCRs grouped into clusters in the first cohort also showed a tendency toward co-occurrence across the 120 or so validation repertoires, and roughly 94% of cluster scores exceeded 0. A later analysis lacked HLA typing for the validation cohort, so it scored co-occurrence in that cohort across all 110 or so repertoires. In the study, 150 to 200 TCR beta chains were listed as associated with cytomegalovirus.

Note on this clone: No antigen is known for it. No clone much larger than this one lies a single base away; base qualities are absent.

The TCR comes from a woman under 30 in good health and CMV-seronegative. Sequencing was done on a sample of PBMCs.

The nucleotide sequence reads as follows: TGTGCCATCAGTGAGCGAGGGAAAGATAGGAATTCACCCCTCCACTTT. Translated, this gives CAISERGKDRNSPLHF. The chain was built from TRBV10-3 and TRBJ1-6, with no D gene named confidently. Based on the germline V gene, the CDR1 and CDR2 sequences are ENHRY and SYGVKD. There are 16 amino acids in the CDR3, from cysteine to phenylalanine inclusive. Only the CDR3 part of the read is kept: 48 bases, read in frame from the first base. The junction carries 15 bases between V and J, which are trimmed by 2 bases and 7 bases respectively.